Listed below are T cell receptor beta chains from one sample, sequenced in a study of cytomegalovirus exposure and HLA in healthy donors. Sequenced by immunoSEQ multiplex PCR; TCRdb stores in-frame clones only, minus some. The data show about 190,000 clones, roughly 77% seen once. The sequencing input was PBMCs. The receptors were sampled from a young man in good health and CMV-seropositive. The CDR3 runs from the conserved cysteine through the conserved F or W. The D gene is left open where the match is weak. Clone size is shown for a subset of rows, as once, few, many or a class of expanded clone.

D gene	clone size	J gene	V gene	CDR3 DNA	CDR3 protein
-	-	TRBJ1-5	TRBV30	TGTGCCTGGAGTGTAGGAGGGGTGGGCAATCAGCCCCAGCATTTT	CAWSVGGVGNQPQHF
TRBD1	-	TRBJ2-2	TRBV5-6	TGTGCCAGCAGGGAAAGGGACAGGGTAACCGGGGAGCTGTTTTTT	CASRERDRVTGELFF
TRBD2	-	TRBJ2-3	TRBV29-1	TGCAGCGTTGAAGACCAGCGGGAGGGAGATACGCAGTATTTT	CSVEDQREGDTQYF
-	-	TRBJ2-5	TRBV5-4	TGTGCCAGCAGCGCGGAGGGGCTACAAGAGACCCAGTACTTC	CASSAEGLQETQYF
TRBD2	-	TRBJ2-3	TRBV10-3	TGTGCCATCAGTGAGCCCCCGGGACTAGCGGCGGCGTCGGATACGCAGTATTTT	CAISEPPGLAAASDTQYF
-	once	TRBJ2-2	TRBV30	TGTGCCTGGAGTGTCGTTCACACCGGGGAGCTGTTTTTT	CAWSVVHTGELFF
TRBD1	-	TRBJ1-5	TRBV27	TGTGCCAGCCGGGACAGGGGCAATCAGCCCCAGCATTTT	CASRDRGNQPQHF
TRBD1	-	TRBJ1-5	TRBV12-5	TGTGCTAGTGGTTTGTCTCGGACAGGGAGGGACCAGCCCCAGCATTTT	CASGLSRTGRDQPQHF
TRBD2	-	TRBJ2-2	TRBV7-6	TGTGCCAGCAGCTTAGACAGCGGGATCGGGGAGCTGTTTTTT	CASSLDSGIGELFF
TRBD2	many	TRBJ2-1	TRBV5-4	TGTGCCAGCAGCTGGTCTAGCGGCCTTCGGGATGAGCAGTTCTTC	CASSWSSGLRDEQFF
-	-	TRBJ2-1	TRBV27	TGTGCCAGCAGTCCCCGGGGTAGCTGGGACTACAATGAGCAGTTCTTC	CASSPRGSWDYNEQFF
-	-	TRBJ2-1	TRBV7-3	TGTGCCAGCAGCCCCGGGGACTCCCGTATGGAGCAGTTCTTC	CASSPGDSRMEQFF
-	-	TRBJ2-7	TRBV30	TGTGCCTGGAGCAAGATCGGGGGGCCGTACGAGCAGTACTTC	CAWSKIGGPYEQYF
-	-	TRBJ2-1	TRBV29-1	TGCAGCGTTGTTGAGGGTAGTAAAGGGAATGAGCAGTTCTTC	CSVVEGSKGNEQFF
TRBD2	few	TRBJ2-1	TRBV19	TGTGCCAGTAGTATAGATGGGACTAGCGGGAGATCCTCCTACAATGAGCAGTTCTTC	CASSIDGTSGRSSYNEQFF
TRBD1	-	TRBJ1-1	TRBV5-1	TGCGCCAGCGCCGGGACAGGGCCGCTTGAAGCTTTCTTT	CASAGTGPLEAFF
-	-	TRBJ2-1	TRBV6-1	TGTGCCAGCAACGAGGCCCTTGGTGAGCAGTTCTTC	CASNEALGEQFF
-	-	TRBJ1-3	TRBV28	TGTGCCAGCAGTTTATATGACCCCAGGCAGGACTCTGGAAACACCATATATTTT	CASSLYDPRQDSGNTIYF
-	-	TRBJ2-7	TRBV10-3	TGTGCCACCGGCGAAACCGGGATCTCCTACGAGCAGTACTTC	CATGETGISYEQYF
-	-	TRBJ2-5	TRBV5-4	TGTGCCAGCAGCCTAAGGGACAACCAAGAGACCCAGTACTTC	CASSLRDNQETQYF
TRBD2	-	TRBJ2-3	TRBV7-9	TGTGCCAGCAGCTTGGGGACTAGCAGGAGGATAGATACGCAGTATTTT	CASSLGTSRRIDTQYF
TRBD1	-	TRBJ1-2	TRBV7-9	TGTTCCAGCAGCCTAGACCCCCAAACAGGGGTACATGGCTACACCTTC	CSSSLDPQTGVHGYTF
-	-	TRBJ2-7	TRBV5-1	TGCGCCAGCACCAGGGAAGGGGCGTACGAGCAGTACTTC	CASTREGAYEQYF
-	-	TRBJ1-4	TRBV10-3	TGTGCCATCAGTGAGTCAGGAGGGTCAGGCGAAAAACTGTTTTTT	CAISESGGSGEKLFF
-	-	TRBJ2-3	TRBV7-9	TGTGCCAGCAACCCCTCCAGCGGTATCACAGATACGCAGTATTTT	CASNPSSGITDTQYF
-	-	TRBJ1-1	TRBV7-3	TGTGCCAGCAGCCTTACACAGGGCGTTGGCGCTGAAGCTTTCTTT	CASSLTQGVGAEAFF
TRBD1	-	TRBJ2-7	TRBV6-6	TGTGCCACCTCCTTGGGACAGCCCCGAGCGCAGTACTTC	CATSLGQPRAQYF
TRBD1	few	TRBJ2-1	TRBV7-2	TGTGCCAGCAGCCTCGGGACAGCGTACAATGAGCAGTTCTTC	CASSLGTAYNEQFF
-	-	TRBJ2-2	TRBV19	TGTGCCAGTAGTATCTCGGGTAGGGAGCTGTTTTTT	CASSISGRELFF
TRBD2	few	TRBJ2-3	TRBV14	TGTGCCAGCAGCCGTTGGACTAGCGGGGGGCTAACAGATACGCAGTATTTT	CASSRWTSGGLTDTQYF
-	-	TRBJ2-2	TRBV27	TGTGCCAGCAGGGGAGGCGGCACCGGGGAGCTGTTTTTT	CASRGGGTGELFF
TRBD1	-	TRBJ1-1	TRBV29-1	TGCAGCGGGCTGGGGACAGAGAACACTGAAGCTTTCTTT	CSGLGTENTEAFF
TRBD1	-	TRBJ2-7	TRBV6-5	TGTGCCAGCAGTTCTATTGGACAGGTTACGTACGAGCAGTACTTC	CASSSIGQVTYEQYF
TRBD1	-	TRBJ1-3	TRBV9	TGTGCCAGCAGCCCCAGCCCAGGGGGCGGGAACACCATATATTTT	CASSPSPGGGNTIYF
TRBD2	-	TRBJ2-2	TRBV7-2	TGTGCCAGCAGCTTAGTTCCCGGGGGGGCGGCCGGGGAGCTGTTTTTT	CASSLVPGGAAGELFF
-	-	TRBJ1-5	TRBV2	TGTGCCAGCAGGGGAGGGGGGCCAGACAATCAGCCCCAGCATTTT	CASRGGGPDNQPQHF
-	-	TRBJ1-1	TRBV29-1	TGCAGCGTTGAAGATCCTCGAGCGGCTTTCTTT	CSVEDPRAAFF
TRBD2	few	TRBJ2-7	TRBV6-5	TGTGCCAGCAGTTACTCGAGCGGGGGGATCACCTACGAGCAGTACTTC	CASSYSSGGITYEQYF
TRBD1	few	TRBJ1-4	TRBV7-9	TGTGCCAGCAGCTTACAGGGGGCGGCGCGGCTGTATGGTGAAAAACTGTTTTTT	CASSLQGAARLYGEKLFF
TRBD1	-	TRBJ1-2	TRBV9	TGTGCCAGCAGCGTAGCTATGGGACAGGGGAACTATGGCTACACCTTC	CASSVAMGQGNYGYTF
TRBD2	-	TRBJ2-1	TRBV4-1	TGCGCCAGCAGCCAAGCGCAGCGGGGGGGCCTCGATGAGCAGTTCTTC	CASSQAQRGGLDEQFF
TRBD1	once	TRBJ2-1	TRBV5-1	TGCGCCAGCAGCATTGGACAGGGCTCCTACAATGAGCAGTTCTTC	CASSIGQGSYNEQFF
-	-	TRBJ2-7	TRBV7-2	TGTGCCAGCAGCTTCCTCGGTGAGGGCTACGAGCAGTACTTC	CASSFLGEGYEQYF
-	-	TRBJ1-4	TRBV18	TGTGCCAGCTCACCCTCCCGGGGAGGACTGTTTTTT	CASSPSRGGLFF
TRBD2	-	TRBJ2-5	TRBV9	TGTGCCAGCAGCCTGGGACTAGCGGGTCAAGAGACCCAGTACTTC	CASSLGLAGQETQYF
TRBD1	-	TRBJ1-2	TRBV6-5	TGTGCCAGCAGCCGGACCGGGACAGACTATGGCTACACCTTC	CASSRTGTDYGYTF
-	-	TRBJ2-7	TRBV19	TGTGCCAGTTCGGGGAACTCCTACGAGCAGTACTTC	CASSGNSYEQYF
TRBD1	-	TRBJ1-1	TRBV5-1	TGCGCCAGCAGCATCCTCGGGACAGGGGGAGGGGGCACTGAAGCTTTCTTT	CASSILGTGGGGTEAFF
TRBD1	-	TRBJ2-7	TRBV7-3	TGTGCCAGCAGCCTTGGGACAGGGATCGACGAGCAGTACTTC	CASSLGTGIDEQYF
TRBD2	once	TRBJ2-5	TRBV5-1	TGCGCCAGCAGCCCTGGGACTAGCGGGGAAGAGACCCAGTACTTC	CASSPGTSGEETQYF
-	few	TRBJ1-1	TRBV7-9	TGTGCCAGCAGCCGAGAAATGGGACTCACTGAAGCTTTCTTT	CASSREMGLTEAFF
-	-	TRBJ1-2	TRBV28	TGTGCCAGCAGTCCCCCTGGACAAGGGATAGGCTACACCTTC	CASSPPGQGIGYTF
TRBD2	-	TRBJ2-1	TRBV7-3	TGTGCCAGCAGCTTCCAGCGGGAGGGCTCCAATGAGCAGTTCTTC	CASSFQREGSNEQFF
-	-	TRBJ1-5	TRBV12-2	TGTGCAAGTCGCCCACCCCGGGGGCCCCAGCATTTT	CASRPPRGPQHF